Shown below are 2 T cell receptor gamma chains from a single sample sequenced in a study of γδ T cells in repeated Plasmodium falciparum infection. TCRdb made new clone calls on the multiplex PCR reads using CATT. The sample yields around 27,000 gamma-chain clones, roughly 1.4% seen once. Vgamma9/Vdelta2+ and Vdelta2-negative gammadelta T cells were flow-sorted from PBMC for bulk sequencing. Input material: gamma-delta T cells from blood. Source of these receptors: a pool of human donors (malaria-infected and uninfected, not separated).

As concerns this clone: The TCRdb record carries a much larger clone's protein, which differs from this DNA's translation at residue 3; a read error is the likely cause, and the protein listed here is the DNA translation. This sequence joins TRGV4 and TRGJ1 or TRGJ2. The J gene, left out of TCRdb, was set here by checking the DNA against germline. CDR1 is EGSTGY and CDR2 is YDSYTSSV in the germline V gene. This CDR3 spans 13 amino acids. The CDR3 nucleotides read TGTGCCGCCTGGGATGGGCCCAATTATAAGAAACTCTTT. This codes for CAAWDGPNYKKLF.

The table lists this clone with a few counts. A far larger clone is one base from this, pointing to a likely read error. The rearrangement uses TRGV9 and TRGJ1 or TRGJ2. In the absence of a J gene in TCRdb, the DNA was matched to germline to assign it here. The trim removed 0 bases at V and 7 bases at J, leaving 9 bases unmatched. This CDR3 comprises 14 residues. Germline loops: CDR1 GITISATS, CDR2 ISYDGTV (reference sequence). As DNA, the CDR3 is TGTGCCTTGTGGGAGGTGCCGGCAGTGTATAAGAAACTCTTT. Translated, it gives CALWEVPAVYKKLF.